The clone carrying this T cell receptor (beta chain) was observed once. These data belong to a study of blood T cell repertoires in COVID-19. Study background: Researchers got acute and convalescent COVID-19 samples from the United States, Italy and Spain. Nucleic acid was either cDNA or gDNA, and it came from T cells, B-cell-depleted T cells, or PBMCs.

In the authors' workflow: The assay estimated nucleated cells by amplifying reference gene primers. Repertoires were generated with immunoSEQ multiplex PCR, while TCRdb's copy carries only in-frame clones and drops some. V and J calls and clone size follow that table, whereas D and trimming were derived from the DNA. The sample records about 220,000 clones, 85% being singletons. V lost 3 bases, J lost 3 bases, and 4 bases lay in between. Per germline, CDR1 SEHNR and CDR2 FQNEAQ (reference sequence). This CDR3 is 12 amino acids long. V is TRBV7-9 and J is TRBJ2-3; D is unclear. This sequence was found in a man aged 45-65 years who had recovered from COVID-19. The sample comprised peripheral blood. The CDR3 sequence: CASSFLTDTQYF. CDR3 in DNA: TGTGCCAGCAGCTTTCTAACAGATACGCAGTATTTT.